This T cell receptor beta chain was captured in a study of blood T cell repertoires in COVID-19. Study context: In each case, the material was cDNA or gDNA derived from T cells, B-cell-depleted T cells, or PBMCs.

Each participant's cohort was designated according to participant-reported clinical history. Symptom resolution, clearance, or two negative PCRs marked the recovered donors of Cohort 3. The CDR3 runs to 12 residues. Trimming left V 6 bases short and J 5 bases short, with 9 bases between. The germline V gene encodes CDR1 MNHEY and CDR2 SVGAGI. In the source study's methods: Scientists estimated how many nucleated cells there were by amplifying reference gene primers. TCRdb's copy holds only in-frame clones and misses some; the assay was immunoSEQ multiplex PCR. V and J calls and clone size are as listed in that table; D and trimming were resolved from the DNA. The sample includes 260,000 or so clones, less than 85% of them seen just once.

This rearrangement joins TRBV6-5 to TRBJ2-3; D gene ambiguous. The sequenced sample was PBMCs or T cells enriched from blood (not recorded which). The TCR comes from a woman between 50 and 59 years old who had recovered from COVID-19. The CDR3 is CASSRYQDTQYF. In nucleotides, the CDR3 is TGTGCCAGCAGCCGCTATCAAGATACGCAGTATTTT.